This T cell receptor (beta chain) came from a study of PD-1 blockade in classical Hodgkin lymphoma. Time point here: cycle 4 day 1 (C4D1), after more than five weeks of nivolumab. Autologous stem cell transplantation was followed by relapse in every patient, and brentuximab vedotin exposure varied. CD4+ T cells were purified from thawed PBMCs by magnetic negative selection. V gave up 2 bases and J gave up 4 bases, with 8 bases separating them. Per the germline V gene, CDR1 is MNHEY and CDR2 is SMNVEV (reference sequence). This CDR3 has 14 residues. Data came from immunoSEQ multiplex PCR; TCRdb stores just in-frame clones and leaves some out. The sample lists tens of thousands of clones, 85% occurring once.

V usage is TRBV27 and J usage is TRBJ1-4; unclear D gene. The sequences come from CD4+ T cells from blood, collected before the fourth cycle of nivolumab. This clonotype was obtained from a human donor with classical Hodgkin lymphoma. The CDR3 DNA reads TGTGCCAGCAGTTTAGCCGGGTTTAATGAAAAACTGTTTTTT. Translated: CASSLAGFNEKLFF. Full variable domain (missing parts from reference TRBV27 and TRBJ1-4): EAQVTQNPRYLITVTGKKLTVTCSQNMNHEYMSWYRQDPGLGLRQIYYSMNVEVTDKGDVPEGYKVSRKEKRNFPLILESPSPNQTSLYFCASSLAGFNEKLFFGSGTQLSVL.